This is a list of T cell receptor beta chains from one sample in a study of blood T cells in healthy people across ages. From the 5' RACE reads, TCRdb called clonotypes with MiXCR, one entry per CDR3 protein. The sample has 1.2 million to 1.5 million distinct CDR3 sequences; 42% are singletons. Sequencing was carried out using blood. The receptors were sampled from a woman between 18 and 29 years old in good health. The CDR3 runs from the conserved cysteine through the conserved F or W. D genes are given only for firm matches. Only part of the rows carry a size: once, few, many, or a class if the clone is expanded.

v_gene: TRBV12-3/TRBV12-4
abundance: many
d_gene: -
len: 13
j_gene: TRBJ1-2
CDR3aa: CASSPDSNYGYTF
CDR3nt: TGTGCCAGCAGCCCGGACAGTAACTATGGCTACACCTTC

v_gene: TRBV20-1
abundance: once
d_gene: TRBD2
len: 19
j_gene: TRBJ2-1
CDR3aa: CSARRKSGTSGRAYNEQFF
CDR3nt: TGCAGTGCTAGGAGGAAGTCCGGGACTAGCGGGAGGGCCTACAATGAGCAGTTCTTC

v_gene: TRBV7-2
abundance: -
d_gene: -
len: 15
j_gene: TRBJ1-5
CDR3aa: CASSLEALDNQPQHF
CDR3nt: TGTGCCAGCAGCTTAGAGGCCTTAGACAATCAGCCCCAGCATTTT

v_gene: TRBV10-1
abundance: -
d_gene: -
len: 15
j_gene: TRBJ2-3
CDR3aa: CASSDRTVELDTQYF
CDR3nt: TGCGCCAGCAGTGACAGGACAGTTGAACTAGATACGCAGTATTTT

v_gene: TRBV27
abundance: -
d_gene: -
len: 14
j_gene: TRBJ2-7
CDR3aa: CASSLGQRFYEQYF
CDR3nt: TGTGCCAGCAGTTTAGGGCAGAGATTCTACGAGCAGTACTTC

v_gene: TRBV12-5
abundance: -
d_gene: TRBD2
len: 17
j_gene: TRBJ2-7
CDR3aa: CASGFLLAEESSYEQYF
CDR3nt: TGTGCTAGTGGTTTCCTACTAGCGGAAGAGAGCTCCTACGAGCAGTACTTC

v_gene: TRBV18
abundance: once
d_gene: -
len: 14
j_gene: TRBJ1-2
CDR3aa: CASSPQEGSYGYTF
CDR3nt: TGTGCCAGCTCACCGCAAGAGGGAAGCTATGGCTACACCTTC

v_gene: TRBV3-1
abundance: -
d_gene: -
len: 12
j_gene: TRBJ1-1
CDR3aa: CASSQAGRGAFF
CDR3nt: TGTGCCAGCAGCCAAGCCGGTAGGGGAGCTTTCTTT

v_gene: TRBV20-1
abundance: -
d_gene: -
len: 14
j_gene: TRBJ2-1
CDR3aa: CSAKKAGTYNEQFF
CDR3nt: TGCAGTGCCAAAAAGGCGGGGACCTACAATGAGCAGTTCTTC

v_gene: TRBV20-1
abundance: -
d_gene: TRBD1
len: 15
j_gene: TRBJ2-5
CDR3aa: CSARSRQGASQTQYF
CDR3nt: TGCAGTGCTAGGTCCCGACAGGGGGCCTCACAGACCCAGTACTTC

v_gene: TRBV5-1
abundance: -
d_gene: TRBD2
len: 17
j_gene: TRBJ2-1
CDR3aa: CASSPGLAGGPVIEQFF
CDR3nt: TGCGCCAGCAGCCCGGGACTAGCGGGAGGGCCCGTGATTGAGCAGTTCTTC

v_gene: TRBV10-3
abundance: few
d_gene: TRBD2
len: 14
j_gene: TRBJ2-1
CDR3aa: CASRSGGPLDEQFF
CDR3nt: TGTGCCAGCCGTAGCGGGGGGCCTTTGGATGAGCAGTTCTTC

v_gene: TRBV7-9
abundance: -
d_gene: -
len: 18
j_gene: TRBJ1-4
CDR3aa: CASSSRPQGKATNEKLFF
CDR3nt: TGTGCCAGCAGCTCGCGCCCCCAGGGAAAGGCGACTAATGAAAAACTGTTTTTT

v_gene: TRBV6-1
abundance: -
d_gene: -
len: 14
j_gene: TRBJ1-1
CDR3aa: CASIMGVMNTEAFF
CDR3nt: TGTGCCAGCATTATGGGCGTCATGAACACTGAAGCTTTCTTT

v_gene: TRBV11-2
abundance: few
d_gene: -
len: 13
j_gene: TRBJ2-7
CDR3aa: CASSSLRAYEQYF
CDR3nt: TGTGCCAGCAGCTCTTTAAGGGCCTACGAGCAGTACTTC

v_gene: TRBV6-1
abundance: -
d_gene: TRBD2
len: 15
j_gene: TRBJ2-1
CDR3aa: CASSSGGTIINEQFF
CDR3nt: TGTGCCAGCAGCAGCGGGGGGACCATAATCAATGAGCAGTTCTTC

v_gene: TRBV29-1
abundance: -
d_gene: TRBD1
len: 16
j_gene: TRBJ2-2
CDR3aa: CSVVVMDRANTGELFF
CDR3nt: TGCAGCGTTGTGGTTATGGACAGGGCCAACACCGGGGAGCTGTTTTTT

v_gene: TRBV7-9
abundance: -
d_gene: -
len: 14
j_gene: TRBJ2-1
CDR3aa: CASSLSSVEETQFF
CDR3nt: TGTGCCAGCAGCTTATCTAGCGTCGAAGAGACCCAGTTCTTC

v_gene: TRBV7-9
abundance: -
d_gene: TRBD1
len: 15
j_gene: TRBJ2-7
CDR3aa: CASRSGQGRIHEQYF
CDR3nt: TGTGCCAGCAGATCCGGACAGGGACGTATCCACGAGCAGTACTTC

v_gene: TRBV12-3/TRBV12-4
abundance: -
d_gene: -
len: 16
j_gene: TRBJ1-4
CDR3aa: CASSLGRGADREKLFF
CDR3nt: TGTGCCAGCAGTTTAGGTAGAGGGGCGGATCGTGAAAAACTGTTTTTT

v_gene: TRBV29-1
abundance: many
d_gene: TRBD1
len: 15
j_gene: TRBJ2-1
CDR3aa: CSVSPGRGQFYEQFF
CDR3nt: TGCAGCGTCAGTCCCGGCAGGGGGCAATTTTATGAGCAGTTCTTC

v_gene: TRBV6-1
abundance: -
d_gene: -
len: 15
j_gene: TRBJ2-1
CDR3aa: CASSEVGRLAPEQFF
CDR3nt: TGTGCCAGCAGTGAAGTAGGAAGGCTAGCGCCAGAGCAGTTCTTC

v_gene: TRBV5-1
abundance: -
d_gene: -
len: 16
j_gene: TRBJ1-1
CDR3aa: CASSLWTAGVDTEAFF
CDR3nt: TGCGCCAGCAGCCTGTGGACAGCTGGGGTGGACACTGAAGCTTTCTTT

v_gene: TRBV7-2
abundance: -
d_gene: -
len: 16
j_gene: TRBJ2-1
CDR3aa: CASSPGDGTSLLVQFF
CDR3nt: TGTGCCAGCAGCCCGGGGGACGGGACCAGCCTTTTGGTGCAGTTCTTC

v_gene: TRBV20-1
abundance: -
d_gene: TRBD1
len: 13
j_gene: TRBJ1-2
CDR3aa: CSARGQFNYDYTF
CDR3nt: TGCAGTGCTAGGGGACAGTTTAACTATGACTACACCTTC

v_gene: TRBV27
abundance: -
d_gene: -
len: 14
j_gene: TRBJ1-1
CDR3aa: CASPSGQDGTEAFF
CDR3nt: TGTGCCAGCCCCTCAGGGCAGGACGGCACTGAAGCTTTCTTT

v_gene: TRBV24-1
abundance: -
d_gene: -
len: 22
j_gene: TRBJ2-7
CDR3aa: CATSAIVGHPGTRDVALYEQYF
CDR3nt: TGTGCCACCAGTGCGATTGTCGGCCACCCGGGAACCCGAGACGTAGCCCTCTACGAGCAGTACTTC

v_gene: TRBV12-3/TRBV12-4
abundance: -
d_gene: -
len: 10
j_gene: TRBJ2-1
CDR3aa: CASSFREQFF
CDR3nt: TGTGCCAGCAGTTTCCGTGAGCAGTTCTTC

v_gene: TRBV9
abundance: few
d_gene: TRBD2
len: 16
j_gene: TRBJ2-3
CDR3aa: CASSETSGESTDTQYF
CDR3nt: TGTGCCAGCAGCGAGACTAGCGGGGAGAGCACAGATACGCAGTATTTT

v_gene: TRBV20-1
abundance: -
d_gene: -
len: 16
j_gene: TRBJ2-6
CDR3aa: CSAWDLGDSGANVLTF
CDR3nt: TGCAGTGCCTGGGACCTCGGCGACTCTGGGGCCAACGTCCTGACTTTC

v_gene: TRBV4-1
abundance: -
d_gene: -
len: 18
j_gene: TRBJ1-2
CDR3aa: CASSQERSREKGNYGYTF
CDR3nt: TGCGCCAGCAGCCAAGAACGGTCGAGGGAAAAGGGTAACTATGGCTACACCTTC

v_gene: TRBV5-1
abundance: few
d_gene: TRBD1
len: 13
j_gene: TRBJ1-2
CDR3aa: CASAGGTISDYTF
CDR3nt: TGCGCCAGCGCAGGGGGCACCATTTCCGACTACACCTTC

v_gene: TRBV20-1
abundance: -
d_gene: -
len: 12
j_gene: TRBJ2-1
CDR3aa: CSARVGTNEQFF
CDR3nt: TGCAGTGCTAGAGTCGGGACTAATGAGCAGTTCTTC

v_gene: TRBV3-1
abundance: once
d_gene: -
len: 12
j_gene: TRBJ1-1
CDR3aa: CASISFNTEAFF
CDR3nt: TGTGCCAGCATCTCGTTTAACACTGAAGCTTTCTTT

v_gene: TRBV6-5
abundance: many
d_gene: -
len: 13
j_gene: TRBJ2-7
CDR3aa: CASSRDLNYEQYF
CDR3nt: TGTGCCAGCAGCCGGGACTTAAACTACGAGCAGTACTTC

v_gene: TRBV12-3/TRBV12-4
abundance: -
d_gene: TRBD1
len: 15
j_gene: TRBJ1-5
CDR3aa: CASSRDRETNQPQHF
CDR3nt: TGTGCCAGCAGCCGGGACAGGGAGACGAATCAGCCCCAGCATTTT

v_gene: TRBV7-9
abundance: -
d_gene: -
len: 17
j_gene: TRBJ2-3
CDR3aa: CASSLLGAGARTDTQYF
CDR3nt: TGTGCCAGCAGCTTACTCGGCGCGGGGGCCCGCACAGATACGCAGTATTTT

v_gene: TRBV7-9
abundance: few
d_gene: -
len: 15
j_gene: TRBJ1-6
CDR3aa: CASSSQEAPNSPLHF
CDR3nt: TGTGCCAGCAGCTCCCAAGAGGCTCCTAATTCACCCCTCCACTTT

v_gene: TRBV4-1
abundance: -
d_gene: -
len: 22
j_gene: TRBJ2-7
CDR3aa: CASSRGTPRRVPRLSSLYEQYF
CDR3nt: TGCGCCAGCAGCCGCGGGACTCCCCGTAGGGTTCCACGACTCTCTTCCCTCTACGAGCAGTACTTC